This is a list of T cell receptor beta chains from one sample in a study of blood T cell repertoires in COVID-19. Libraries were prepared by immunoSEQ multiplex PCR; TCRdb keeps only in-frame clonotypes and omits some of them. The table shows tens of thousands of clones, with roughly four fifths occurring only once. Material for sequencing was peripheral blood. The receptors here all came from a man between 70 and 80 years old with acute or convalescent COVID-19. Each CDR3 is given with its conserved first and last residue. D genes are given only for firm matches. Clone size is not always given. Where it is, it says once, few, many or a class for expanded clones.

CDR3	DNA	J	D	V	size
CASSSRDSYGYTF	TGTGCCAGCAGCTCCAGGGACAGCTATGGCTACACCTTC	TRBJ1-2	TRBD1	TRBV9	.
CASSHGQGGSFF	TGTGCCAGCAGCCACGGACAGGGTGGGTCTTTCTTT	TRBJ1-1	TRBD1	TRBV3-1/TRBV3-2	.
CASSQVSETQYF	TGTGCCAGCAGCCAAGTAAGCGAGACCCAGTACTTC	TRBJ2-5	.	TRBV3-1/TRBV3-2	.
CASSQEIQYGYTF	TGCGCCAGCAGCCAAGAGATACAGTATGGCTACACCTTC	TRBJ1-2	.	TRBV4-1	.
CASSRGTTLSYEQYF	TGTGCCAGCAGCCGAGGGACAACCCTATCCTACGAGCAGTACTTC	TRBJ2-7	.	TRBV14	.
CASSQGLGYGELFF	TGTGCCAGCAGTCAGGGGCTGGGTTACGGGGAGCTGTTTTTT	TRBJ2-2	.	TRBV2	.
CASTSSTGGMMNTEAFF	TGCGCCAGCACAAGCTCGACAGGGGGGATGATGAACACTGAAGCTTTCTTT	TRBJ1-1	TRBD1	TRBV5-1	.
CASSITTKSTDTQYF	TGTGCCAGTAGTATTACAACGAAAAGCACAGATACGCAGTATTTT	TRBJ2-3	.	TRBV19	.
CSVERAGGPNSYEQYF	TGCAGCGTTGAAAGAGCAGGGGGCCCAAACTCCTACGAGCAGTACTTC	TRBJ2-7	TRBD1	TRBV29-1	.
CASSLSAGWYNSPLHF	TGTGCCAGCAGTTTATCGGCGGGCTGGTATAATTCACCCCTCCACTTT	TRBJ1-6	.	TRBV27	.
CASRASGGYNEQFF	TGTGCCAGCAGGGCTAGCGGAGGGTACAATGAGCAGTTCTTC	TRBJ2-1	TRBD2	TRBV2	.
CASRLGDRVAEQYF	TGTGCCAGCCGCCTCGGGGACAGGGTTGCCGAGCAGTACTTC	TRBJ2-7	TRBD1	TRBV28	.
CASSQDGGRGQPQHF	TGCGCCAGCAGCCAAGATGGAGGGAGGGGCCAGCCCCAGCATTTT	TRBJ1-5	.	TRBV4-1	.
CASSRDSYNEQFF	TGTGCCAGCAGCCGGGACAGCTACAATGAGCAGTTCTTC	TRBJ2-1	TRBD1	TRBV6-6	.
CASSPGEVPGNTIYF	TGTGCCAGCTCACCTGGAGAGGTCCCAGGAAACACCATATATTTT	TRBJ1-3	.	TRBV18	.
CASSPKSGELFF	TGTGCCAGCAGCCCTAAATCTGGGGAGCTGTTTTTT	TRBJ2-2	.	TRBV3-1/TRBV3-2	.
CAICPDGQGHGGYGYTF	TGTGCCATCTGCCCAGACGGGCAGGGGCATGGGGGCTATGGCTACACCTTC	TRBJ1-2	.	TRBV10-3	.
CASSLEQGPEQYF	TGTGCCAGCAGCTTAGAACAGGGTCCCGAGCAGTACTTC	TRBJ2-7	.	TRBV7-9	.
CASSEDRGYQPQHF	TGTGCCAGCAGTGAAGATCGGGGTTATCAGCCCCAGCATTTT	TRBJ1-5	.	TRBV2	.
CASSREFGSDTGELFF	TGTGCCAGCAGCCGTGAGTTCGGCAGCGACACCGGGGAGCTGTTTTTT	TRBJ2-2	.	TRBV7-6	.
CASSLSVTSTDTQYF	TGTGCCAGCAGCCTTAGCGTTACTAGCACAGATACGCAGTATTTT	TRBJ2-3	.	TRBV7-3	few
CASSSRDRGPGNEQFF	TGTGCCAGCAGCAGCCGGGACAGGGGGCCAGGGAATGAGCAGTTCTTC	TRBJ2-1	TRBD1	TRBV11-1	once
CASSEAQGVSYGYTF	TGTGCCAGCAGTGAAGCGCAGGGGGTCAGCTATGGCTACACCTTC	TRBJ1-2	TRBD1	TRBV6-1	.
CAWTGESYSPLHF	TGTGCCTGGACCGGGGAGTCCTATTCACCCCTCCACTTT	TRBJ1-6	.	TRBV30	.